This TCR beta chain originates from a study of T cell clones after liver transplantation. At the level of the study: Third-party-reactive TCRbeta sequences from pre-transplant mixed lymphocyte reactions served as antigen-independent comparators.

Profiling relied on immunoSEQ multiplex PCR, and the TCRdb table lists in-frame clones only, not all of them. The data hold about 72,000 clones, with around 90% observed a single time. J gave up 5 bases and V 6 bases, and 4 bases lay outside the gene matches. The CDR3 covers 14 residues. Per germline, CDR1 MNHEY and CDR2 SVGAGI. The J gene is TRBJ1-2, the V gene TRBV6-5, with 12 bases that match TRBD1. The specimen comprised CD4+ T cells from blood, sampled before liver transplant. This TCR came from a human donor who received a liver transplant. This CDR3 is CASRLGQGAYGYTF. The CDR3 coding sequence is TGTGCCAGCAGACTGGGACAGGGGGCATATGGCTACACCTTC.